This T cell receptor (beta chain) was recovered during a study of siplizumab effects on memory and regulatory T cells. Regarding this clone: Its target is not known.

Looked up from germline, CDR1 is SEHNR and CDR2 is FQNEAQ (reference sequence). Losses at the gene ends were 5 bases for V and 10 bases for J; bases not matched to a gene: 12. The CDR3 contains 15 residues. Study findings and constraints: Roughly 75-97% of dividing CD4+ or CD8+ clones were without an attributable naive or memory phenotype. With siplizumab, Treg-derived clones averaged roughly 70% of mappable alloreactive CD4+ clones, versus more than 25% in controls. With siplizumab, cumulative frequency of CD4+ memory-derived alloreactive sequences dropped significantly. Siplizumab cultures yielded proliferating Tregs whose suppressive function was not confirmed.

Using immunoSEQ multiplex PCR, the repertoire was profiled, and TCRdb retains in-frame clones only, with some absent. The table shows about 85,000 clones, with 95% occurring only once. This clonotype was sampled from a human donor in good health. The V and J genes are TRBV7-9 and TRBJ1-2, with 11 nucleotides matching TRBD1. The specimen was CD8+ T cells sorted from blood. This CDR3 is CASSPGTGGSEVYTF. The DNA of the CDR3 is TGTGCCAGCAGCCCGGGGACAGGGGGAAGCGAGGTCTACACCTTC.